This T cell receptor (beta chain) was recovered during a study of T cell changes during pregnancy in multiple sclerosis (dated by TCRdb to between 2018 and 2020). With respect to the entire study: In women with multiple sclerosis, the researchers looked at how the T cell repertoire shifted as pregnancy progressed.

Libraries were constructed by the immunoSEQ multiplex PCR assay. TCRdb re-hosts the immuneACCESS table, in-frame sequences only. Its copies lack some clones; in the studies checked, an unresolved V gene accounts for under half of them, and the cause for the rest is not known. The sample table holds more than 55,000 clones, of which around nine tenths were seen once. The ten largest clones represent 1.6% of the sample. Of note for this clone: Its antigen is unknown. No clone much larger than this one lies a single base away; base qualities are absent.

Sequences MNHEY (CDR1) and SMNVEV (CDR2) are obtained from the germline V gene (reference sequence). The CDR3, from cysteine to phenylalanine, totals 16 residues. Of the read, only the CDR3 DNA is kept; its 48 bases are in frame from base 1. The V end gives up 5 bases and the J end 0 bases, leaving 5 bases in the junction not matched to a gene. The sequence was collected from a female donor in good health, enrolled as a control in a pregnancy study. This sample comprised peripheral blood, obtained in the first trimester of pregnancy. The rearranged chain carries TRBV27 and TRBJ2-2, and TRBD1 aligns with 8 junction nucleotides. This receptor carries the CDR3 CASSVGQGTNTGELFF. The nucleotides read TGTGCCAGCAGTGTTGGACAGGGAACGAACACCGGGGAGCTGTTTTTT.